This entry lists 21 T cell receptor beta chains sequenced from one sample in a study of T cell responses to AZD1222 COVID-19 vaccine. Using immunoSEQ multiplex PCR, the repertoire was profiled, and TCRdb retains in-frame clones only, with some absent. The data contain just over 90,000 clones, approximately 90% of them seen just once; the ten biggest clones take up roughly 2.7%. The sample consisted of peripheral blood, taken 28 days after the second AZD1222 dose. The receptors here all came from an adult who received the AZD1222 COVID-19 vaccine.

The chain uses TRBV7-9 and TRBJ1-1; D unresolved. V lost 2 bases and J lost 0, with 16 bases in between. From germline, CDR1 is SEHNR and CDR2 FQNEAQ (reference sequence). The CDR3 length is 17 residues. The CDR3 DNA follows: TGTGCCAGCAGCTTAAGACCCCGCGGAGGGATGAACACTGAAGCTTTCTTT. Its translation: CASSLRPRGGMNTEAFF.

The V and J genes are TRBV3-1 (or the pseudogene TRBV3-2) and TRBJ1-6; the match to TRBD1 covers 9 bases. The CDR3 has 15 amino acids. V shed 4 bases, J shed 8 bases, and the junction held 6 bases outside the gene matches. Germline V gives CDR1 LGHDT, CDR2 YNNKEL (reference sequence). The CDR3 DNA reads TGTGCCAGCAGCCTGGGGACAGGGTCTGATTCACCCCTCCACTTT. Protein: CASSLGTGSDSPLHF.

The V call is TRBV3-1 (or the pseudogene TRBV3-2), the J call TRBJ1-4, with D possibly matching TRBD1 (6 bases). This CDR3 has 14 residues. Trimming removed 3 bases from V and 8 bases from J, with 13 bases in between. Looked up from germline, CDR1 is LGHDT and CDR2 is YNNKEL (reference sequence). The CDR3 nucleotides read TGTGCCAGCAGCCAGGGGGACATTCGCGAAAAACTGTTTTTT. Its protein is CASSQGDIREKLFF.

The CDR3 region is CAFSWGRSNQPQHF. CDR3 sequence (DNA): TGTGCTTTTTCTTGGGGTCGGAGCAATCAGCCCCAGCATTTT. The chain links TRBV30 to TRBJ1-5; D is uncertain. CDR1 and CDR2 (germline): GTSNPN, SVGIG (reference sequence). The CDR3 runs 14 residues.

A single count supports this clone. This chain links TRBV20-1 with TRBJ1-2; D uncertain. CDR1 is DFQATT and CDR2 is SNEGSKA in the germline V gene (reference sequence). The CDR3 runs 11 residues. V gave up 1 base and J gave up 6 bases, with 6 bases separating them. CDR3 residues: CSARAYNGYTF. The CDR3 DNA reads as TGCAGTGCTAGAGCCTACAATGGCTACACCTTC.

The chain couples TRBV30 to TRBJ1-5; D unclear. The CDR3 spans 13 residues. V dropped 0 bases and J dropped 5 bases, with 8 bases sitting between them. From germline, CDR1 is GTSNPN and CDR2 SVGIG (reference sequence). The CDR3 loop reads CAWSVLEDQPQHF. The DNA of the CDR3 is TGTGCCTGGAGTGTACTCGAAGATCAGCCCCAGCATTTT.

CDR3: CASSEGTSGSNEQYF. The DNA of the CDR3 is TGTGCCAGCAGCGAGGGGACTAGCGGGAGTAACGAGCAGTACTTC. This chain joins TRBV5-6 and TRBJ2-7; TRBD2 matches at 14 bases. The CDR3 covers 15 residues. Trimming at V came to 4 bases and at J to 5 bases, leaving 5 bases not matched to a gene. Per germline, CDR1 SGHDT and CDR2 YYEEEE.

The chain links TRBV15 to TRBJ1-1; possible D gene TRBD1, 6 bases. Between the trimmed V and J ends, which lost 1 base and 4 bases, there was a span of 7 bases. Germline lookup yields CDR1 LNHNV and CDR2 YYDKDF (reference sequence). This CDR3 contains 13 residues. The CDR3 region has the DNA TGTGCCACCAGCAGAGGGGGGGCCACTGAAGCTTTCTTT. Residues: CATSRGGATEAFF.

The chain carries TRBV12-1 and TRBJ2-7; TRBD2 reflects the table's D call only, with no check against the DNA. TRBV12-1 is flagged as a pseudogene. This CDR3 region has 15 residues. CDR3 sequence (DNA): TGTGCCAGCAGCTTTATTAGCGGAAGCTCCTACGAGCAGTACTTC. This codes for CASSFISGSSYEQYF.

This chain joins TRBV25-1 and TRBJ2-1; D uncertain. Deletions cut 4 bases from V and 8 bases from J, with 15 bases between. CDR3 length: 14 residues. Germline assignment: CDR1 MGHDK and CDR2 SYGVNS. CDR3 nucleotide sequence: TGTGCCAGCAGTGGTGCGGTTAAGGACGATGAGCAGTTCTTC. Its translation: CASSGAVKDDEQFF.

This chain uses TRBV5-8 with TRBJ1-5; 9 nucleotides line up with TRBD1. V gave up 4 bases and J gave up 3 bases; unmatched junction bases: 8. From germline, CDR1 is SGHTS and CDR2 YDEGEE. The CDR3 totals 16 residues. The CDR3 coding sequence is TGTGCCAGCAGCGTTCGACAGGGGGGTTTCAATCAGCCCCAGCATTTT. Its translation is CASSVRQGGFNQPQHF.

J is TRBJ1-4 and V is TRBV25-1; no clear D gene. V dropped 2 bases and J dropped 7 bases, with 8 bases sitting between them. The CDR3 runs 13 residues. In germline, CDR1 is MGHDK, CDR2 SYGVNS. This CDR3 reads CASSEMGAEKLFF. DNA for the CDR3: TGTGCCAGCAGTGAAATGGGCGCTGAAAAACTGTTTTTT.

In its sample, this clone was seen once. This chain uses TRBV7-2 with TRBJ1-2, with 9 positions matching TRBD1. Unmatched junction bases numbered 3, after V lost 5 bases and J lost 5 bases. The germline V gene encodes CDR1 SGHTA and CDR2 FQGNSA. This CDR3 is 13 amino acids long. CDR3 nucleotide sequence: TGTGCCAGCAGCCTAGACAGGGGGTATGGCTACACCTTC. Translated, it gives CASSLDRGYGYTF.

The V call is TRBV7-9, the J call TRBJ2-3; 7 bases are shared with TRBD1. V shed 4 bases and J 6 bases; nucleotides not matched to a gene: 4. The CDR3 sequence is 13 residues long. Germline V lookup: CDR1 SEHNR, CDR2 FQNEAQ (reference sequence). CDR3 DNA sequence: TGTGCCAGCAGCTGGGAGACAGGGGATACGCAGTATTTT. This gives the protein CASSWETGDTQYF. The entire variable domain, with the rest obtained from reference TRBV7-9 and TRBJ2-3, is as follows: DTGVSQNPRHKITKRGQNVTFRCDPISEHNRLYWYRQTLGQGPEFLTYFQNEAQLEKSRLLSDRFSAERPKGSFSTLEIQRTEQGDSAMYLCASSWETGDTQYFGPGTRLTVL.

The genes are TRBV5-1 and TRBJ2-1; D remains ambiguous. V lost 3 bases, J lost 0 bases, and 19 bases lay in between. The CDR3 contains 18 residues. The germline V gene encodes CDR1 SGHRS and CDR2 YFSETQ. CDR3 in DNA: TGCGCCAGCAGCTCCAACCCCCCCGGGCTGAGCTCCTACAATGAGCAGTTCTTC. Translated: CASSSNPPGLSSYNEQFF.

On this clone: Other DNA sequences in this specimen translate into the identical CDR3. The rearrangement joins TRBV5-1 to TRBJ1-1; possibly TRBD1 for D (5 bases). Germline CDR1 and CDR2: SGHRS and YFSETQ. The CDR3 loop spans 13 amino acids. V dropped 4 bases and J dropped 0 bases, with 7 bases sitting between them. This CDR3 is CASSPGLNTEAFF. In DNA form, the CDR3 reads TGCGCCAGCAGCCCGGGACTGAACACTGAAGCTTTCTTT.

The rearrangement uses TRBV6-1 and TRBJ2-7; D may be TRBD1 or TRBD2 (5 bases each). The CDR3 extends over 17 amino acids. Germline V lookup: CDR1 MNHNS, CDR2 SASEGT. The V end lost 2 bases, the J end lost 2 bases, and 19 bases lay between the germline ends. This CDR3 is CASSELRSGTAPYEQYF. In DNA form, the CDR3 reads TGTGCCAGCAGTGAACTCAGATCTGGGACGGCACCCTACGAGCAGTACTTC.

V is TRBV30 and J is TRBJ1-4; no clear D. This CDR3 spans 16 amino acids. V lost 0 bases and J lost 0, with 11 bases in between. CDR1 is GTSNPN, CDR2 SVGIG, per germline (reference sequence). CDR3 bases: TGTGCCTGGAGTGTAATGTCGGGCGCAACTAATGAAAAACTGTTTTTT. It is translated as CAWSVMSGATNEKLFF.

The chain uses TRBV10-1 and TRBJ2-5, with 11 bases that match TRBD2. The CDR3 loop spans 15 amino acids. V was clipped by 6 bases and J by 4 bases; unmatched bases: 7. Germline CDR1 and CDR2: WNHNN and SYGVQD (reference sequence). CDR3 bases: TGCGCCAGCAGCCCAAATGGACTAGCGGGAGAGACCCAGTACTTC. The encoded protein is CASSPNGLAGETQYF.

The rearrangement uses TRBV12-5 and TRBJ2-3; either TRBD1 or TRBD2 may supply D (6 bases each). CDR1 is LGHNT, CDR2 FRNRAP, per germline. The length of the CDR3 is 14 residues. V lost 4 bases and J 9 bases, leaving 17 bases between the germline ends. The CDR3 DNA reads as TGTGCTAGTGGTTCCGGGGGCGAGCAGGGCACGCAGTATTTT. Translating it yields CASGSGGEQGTQYF.

This CDR3 is CSVVPRGRVITEAFF. The CDR3 DNA reads TGCAGCGTTGTCCCCCGGGGGCGAGTGATAACTGAAGCTTTCTTT. V gene TRBV29-1 combines with J gene TRBJ1-1; tentatively, D is TRBD1 (6 bases). The V end lost 4 bases, the J end lost 5 bases, and 20 bases lay between the germline ends. CDR1 and CDR2 (germline): SQVTM, ANQGSEA. The CDR3 covers 15 residues.